The 30 T cell receptor beta chains listed next were all sequenced from one sample in a study of blood T cell repertoires in COVID-19. Measured with immunoSEQ multiplex PCR; TCRdb has only the in-frame clones, and not every one. The table includes 210,000 or so clones, 80% to 90% detected once. Sequenced sample: peripheral blood. The receptors stem from a man between 25 and 39 years old with COVID-19, enrolled during active disease.

The chain joins TRBV9 to TRBJ2-7, with D uncertain. Deletions cut 3 bases from V and 0 bases from J, with 4 bases between. This CDR3 has 12 residues. Germline CDR1 is SGDLS and CDR2 is YYNGEE. CDR3 nucleotide sequence: TGTGCCAGCAGCGCAGGCTCCTACGAGCAGTACTTC. Residues: CASSAGSYEQYF.

This chain connects TRBV6-2 or TRBV6-3 to TRBJ2-5; the D gene is possibly TRBD1 (6 bases). The V end was cut by 4 bases, the J end by 4 bases, with 13 bases between. The germline CDR1 and CDR2 sequences are MNHEY and SVGEGT. This CDR3 has 14 amino acids. DNA of the CDR3: TGTGCCAGCAGTTCCCCGACAGGACCAGAGACCCAGTACTTC. The encoded protein is CASSSPTGPETQYF.

The chain is built from TRBV30 and TRBJ1-5; the D gene is possibly TRBD1 (6 bases). This CDR3 is built from 14 residues. Germline values: CDR1 GTSNPN, CDR2 SVGIG (reference sequence). Trimming removed 5 bases from V and 6 bases from J, with 17 bases in between. The CDR3 DNA reads as TGTGCCTGGGCTGCAACCAGGGGCGGTCAGCCCCAGCATTTT. Protein: CAWAATRGGQPQHF.

The chain links TRBV28 to TRBJ1-6, with D possibly matching TRBD1 (6 bases). The CDR3 length is 13 residues. The germline V gene has CDR1 MDHEN and CDR2 SYDVKM. V was pared by 6 bases and J by 10 bases, with 13 bases between. The DNA of the CDR3 is TGTGCCAGCAGACAGGGTATGGGGTCACCCCTCCACTTT. Encoded protein: CASRQGMGSPLHF.

The sample holds a few counts of this clone. This chain connects TRBV7-9 to TRBJ1-6; the match to TRBD1 covers 7 bases. This CDR3 is 15 amino acids long. Germline values: CDR1 SEHNR, CDR2 FQNEAQ (reference sequence). Losses at the gene ends were 1 base for V and 6 bases for J; bases not matched to a gene: 3. The CDR3 reads CASSLEGARNSPLHF. For the CDR3, the DNA is TGTGCCAGCAGCTTAGAGGGGGCGCGTAATTCACCCCTCCACTTT.

V is TRBV28 and J is TRBJ1-6; D not resolved. Trimming removed 5 bases at V and 1 base at J, with 6 bases between. The CDR3 runs 14 residues. In germline, CDR1 is MDHEN, CDR2 SYDVKM. CDR3 sequence reads: CASSPESYNSPLHF. Written as DNA, the CDR3 is TGTGCCAGCAGTCCCGAGTCCTATAATTCACCCCTCCACTTT.

The chain couples TRBV5-5 to TRBJ1-1; 7 bases agree with TRBD1. V lost 4 bases to trimming and J lost 4 bases; unmatched junction nucleotides: 4. The CDR3 is made up of 13 amino acids. CDR1 and CDR2 (germline): SGHKS, YYEKEE (reference sequence). The CDR3: CASSQAGGTEAFF. In nucleotides, the CDR3 is TGTGCCAGCAGCCAAGCAGGGGGCACTGAAGCTTTCTTT.

The chain employs TRBV7-9 and TRBJ2-7; 7 positions match TRBD2. CDR1 SEHNR and CDR2 FQNEAQ come from the germline V gene (reference sequence). Germline trimming cut 7 bases from V and 0 bases from J; bases unmatched to any gene: 15. CDR3 length equals 17 residues. CDR3 sequence reads: CASNSAGGGRSSYEQYF. The DNA of the CDR3 is TGTGCCAGCAATTCCGCAGGTGGCGGGAGAAGCTCCTACGAGCAGTACTTC.

This clone was seen a single time. V usage is TRBV5-4 and J usage is TRBJ2-3, with D possibly being TRBD2 (6 bases). Trimming took 4 bases from V and 0 from J, leaving 12 bases between them. Germline V gene lookup returns CDR1 SGHNT and CDR2 YYREEE (reference sequence). The CDR3 has 15 residues. This CDR3 reads CASSQDYLSTDTQYF. CDR3 coding DNA: TGTGCCAGCAGCCAGGACTACCTGAGCACAGATACGCAGTATTTT.

The genes are TRBV28 and TRBJ2-1; D is ambiguous. CDR3 length: 17 amino acids. V was shortened by 3 bases and J by 1 base, with 16 bases between the two germline ends. Germline V gene sequence: CDR1 MDHEN, CDR2 SYDVKM. The CDR3 loop is CASSFTYLKLSYNEQFF. The DNA of the CDR3 is TGTGCCAGCAGTTTCACCTATCTTAAATTATCCTACAATGAGCAGTTCTTC.

V is TRBV7-2 and J is TRBJ1-2, with D unresolved. The CDR3 runs 14 residues. Germline V gene data show CDR1 as SGHTA and CDR2 as FQGNSA. V dropped 3 bases and J dropped 6 bases, with 14 bases sitting between them. CDR3 in amino acids: CASSFRGGRDGYTF. The CDR3 DNA sequence: TGTGCCAGCAGCTTTCGGGGAGGGAGGGATGGCTACACCTTC. The full variable domain, its missing parts supplied by reference TRBV7-2 and TRBJ1-2, is GAGVSQSPSNKVTEKGKDVELRCDPISGHTALYWYRQSLGQGLEFLIYFQGNSAPDKSGLPSDRFSAERTGGSVSTLTIQRTQQEDSAVYLCASSFRGGRDGYTFGSGTRLTVV.

The chain links TRBV7-2 to TRBJ2-1, with a weak D call TRBD2 (5 bases). Looked up from germline, CDR1 is SGHTA and CDR2 is FQGNSA. The CDR3 sequence is 16 residues long. V lost 1 base, J lost 3 bases, and 13 bases lay in between. The DNA for the CDR3 is TGTGCCAGCAGCTTAGGCGGAGGTTTCGGCTACAATGAGCAGTTCTTC. This gives the protein CASSLGGGFGYNEQFF. Based on the CDR3 plus reference TRBV7-2 and TRBJ2-1, the full variable domain is GAGVSQSPSNKVTEKGKDVELRCDPISGHTALYWYRQSLGQGLEFLIYFQGNSAPDKSGLPSDRFSAERTGGSVSTLTIQRTQQEDSAVYLCASSLGGGFGYNEQFFGPGTRLTVL.

The chain joins TRBV15 to TRBJ2-3; 15 nucleotides line up with TRBD2. This CDR3 has 17 amino acids. From germline, CDR1 is LNHNV and CDR2 YYDKDF (reference sequence). J was trimmed by 3 bases and V by 0 bases; bases with no gene match: 1. The CDR3 here is CATSRDGTSGRTDTQYF. The CDR3 bases are TGTGCCACCAGCAGAGACGGGACTAGCGGGAGGACAGATACGCAGTATTTT. Looking up the rest from reference TRBV15 and TRBJ2-3 gives the full variable domain: DAMVIQNPRYQVTQFGKPVTLSCSQTLNHNVMYWYQQKSSQAPKLLFHYYDKDFNNEADTPDNFQSRRPNTSFCFLDIRSPGLGDTAMYLCATSRDGTSGRTDTQYFGPGTRLTVL.

This rearrangement joins TRBV20-1 to TRBJ1-6; D remains ambiguous. Trimming shortened V by 3 bases and J by 3 bases, and 18 bases separated the two germline ends. CDR1 and CDR2 (germline): DFQATT, SNEGSKA (reference sequence). This CDR3 has 17 residues. The CDR3, as DNA: TGCAGTGCTAGTTACAGTGGAAACCCCCTCTATAATTCACCCCTCCACTTT. The encoded protein is CSASYSGNPLYNSPLHF.

V usage is TRBV27 and J usage is TRBJ2-1; tentative D call: TRBD1 (5 bases). Trimming pared 5 bases from V and 3 bases from J, leaving 14 bases between. This CDR3 region has 15 residues. CDR1 and CDR2 from the germline V gene are MNHEY and SMNVEV (reference sequence). DNA for the CDR3: TGTGCCAGCAGTGTGACAGATCCACACTACAATGAGCAGTTCTTC. This encodes CASSVTDPHYNEQFF.

V is TRBV11-2 and J is TRBJ1-1; D is ambiguous. CDR1 is SGHAT and CDR2 is FQNNGV in the germline V gene. Deletions cut 5 bases from V and 3 bases from J, with 7 bases between. CDR3 length equals 12 residues. The CDR3 coding sequence is TGTGCCAGCAGCGGGAGCTACACTGAAGCTTTCTTT. It translates to CASSGSYTEAFF.

The rearrangement joins TRBV5-6 to TRBJ2-2; 7 bases agree with TRBD1. Germline lookup yields CDR1 SGHDT and CDR2 YYEEEE. The V segment lost 5 bases and the J segment 0 bases; nucleotides outside the gene matches: 1. The CDR3 spans 14 residues. In nucleotides, the CDR3 is TGTGCCAGCAGGGACAGGACGAACACCGGGGAGCTGTTTTTT. Translating it yields CASRDRTNTGELFF.

The genes are TRBV9 and TRBJ2-5, with D maybe TRBD2 (6 bases). The CDR3 runs to 16 residues. Germline V gene lookup returns CDR1 SGDLS and CDR2 YYNGEE. Trimming cost V 1 base and J 4 bases, with 17 bases left between them. This CDR3 is CASSVRGSPGRETQYF. CDR3 sequence (DNA): TGTGCCAGCAGCGTAAGGGGCAGCCCCGGGAGAGAGACCCAGTACTTC.

The chain joins TRBV5-4 to TRBJ2-7; 7 bases are shared with TRBD1. Germline CDR1 SGHNT, CDR2 YYREEE (reference sequence). Losses at the gene ends were 4 bases for V and 0 bases for J; bases not matched to a gene: 4. The CDR3 has 14 residues. CDR3 protein: CASSTDRNSYEQYF. The CDR3 DNA sequence: TGTGCCAGCAGCACGGACAGGAACTCCTACGAGCAGTACTTC.

This clone was counted once. This chain uses TRBV7-3 with TRBJ2-7, with D maybe TRBD2 (8 bases). V lost 4 bases to trimming and J lost 1 base, with 14 bases between them. The CDR3 spans 15 residues. The germline CDR1 and CDR2 sequences are SGHTA and FQGTGA. The DNA for the CDR3 is TGTGCCAGCAGCTACGGGGGGGACAGATCCTACGAGCAGTACTTC. Protein product: CASSYGGDRSYEQYF.

This clone was detected only once. This sequence joins TRBV19 and TRBJ1-2; 7 bases are shared with TRBD1. From germline, CDR1 is LNHDA and CDR2 SQIVND (reference sequence). This CDR3 spans 14 amino acids. Germline trimming cut 2 bases from V and 7 bases from J; bases unmatched to any gene: 7. CDR3 coding DNA: TGTGCCAGTAGTATAATACAGGGGTTAGGTGGCTACACCTTC. Amino acids: CASSIIQGLGGYTF.

This clone is a singleton in its sample. This chain connects TRBV12-3 or TRBV12-4 to TRBJ1-1, with D unclear. V shed 3 bases and J shed 3 bases, with 8 bases lying between them. CDR3 length: 13 residues. This chain's CDR3 is CASSFSPDTEAFF. Written as DNA, the CDR3 is TGTGCCAGCAGTTTTTCCCCTGACACTGAAGCTTTCTTT.

Turning to this clone: This sample includes further DNA sequences coding for the same CDR3. DNA for the CDR3: TGTGCCAGCAGTTCCAGGGGGGATCAGCCCCAGCATTTT. Protein: CASSSRGDQPQHF. The chain employs TRBV28 and TRBJ1-5; 7 positions agree with TRBD1. CDR1 is MDHEN and CDR2 is SYDVKM in the germline V gene. This CDR3 contains 13 residues. V lost 4 bases and J lost 5; bases outside the gene matches: 2.

CDR3 sequence reads: CASSQWTGTNEKLFF. The CDR3 DNA reads as TGCGCCAGCAGCCAGTGGACAGGGACTAATGAAAAACTGTTTTTT. The rearrangement uses TRBV4-1 and TRBJ1-4, with TRBD1 identical over 8 bases. CDR3 length equals 15 residues. V gave up 3 bases and J gave up 2 bases; unmatched junction bases: 2. CDR1 and CDR2 from the germline V gene are MGHRA and YSYEKL.

The chain joins TRBV14 to TRBJ2-7; no clear D gene. This CDR3 comprises 15 residues. The germline V and J ends were trimmed by 1 base and 0 bases, with 10 bases remaining between them. Germline CDR1 is SGHDN and CDR2 is FVKESK. CDR3 DNA: TGTGCCAGCAGCCAAGCCGGGTCTTACTCCTACGAGCAGTACTTC. Its protein is CASSQAGSYSYEQYF.

The V gene is TRBV29-1, the J gene TRBJ1-1; D unclear. Germline values: CDR1 SQVTM, CDR2 ANQGSEA. Between the trimmed V and J ends, which lost 3 bases and 0 bases, there was a span of 11 bases. CDR3 size: 14 residues. The CDR3 region is CSVDLNRVNTEAFF. CDR3 nucleotide sequence: TGCAGCGTTGACTTAAACAGAGTGAACACTGAAGCTTTCTTT.

The V call is TRBV6-5, the J call TRBJ2-5; D is uncertain. Germline loops: CDR1 MNHEY, CDR2 SVGAGI. The CDR3 length is 11 residues. V lost 4 bases and J lost 2, with 2 bases in between. The DNA of the CDR3 is TGTGCCAGCAGTTTACAAGAGACCCAGTACTTC. Translated, it gives CASSLQETQYF.

The chain joins TRBV19 to TRBJ1-2; 9 bases map to TRBD1. The junction had 8 bases not matched to a gene; V was cut back by 5 bases and J by 7 bases. Per the germline V gene, CDR1 is LNHDA and CDR2 is SQIVND (reference sequence). The CDR3 spans 14 residues. CDR3 region: CASSFLDRGGGYTF. The CDR3 nucleotides read TGTGCCAGTAGTTTCTTGGACAGGGGAGGTGGCTACACCTTC.

V is TRBV7-3 and J is TRBJ2-7; the match to TRBD2 covers 10 bases. The CDR3 consists of 15 residues. Germline-derived CDR1 and CDR2 are SGHTA and FQGTGA. Trimming removed 0 bases from V and 3 bases from J; junction bases left unmatched: 2. The CDR3, as DNA: TGTGCCAGCAGCTTAACCGCTAGCGGGAGCTACGAGCAGTACTTC. This gives the protein CASSLTASGSYEQYF.

The chain is built from TRBV2 and TRBJ2-7; 14 bases align to TRBD2. The germline V gene encodes CDR1 SNHLY and CDR2 FYNNEI. V trimming: 10 bases; J trimming: 3 bases; junction bases outside the gene matches: 2. The CDR3 is 13 amino acids. The CDR3 DNA sequence: TGTGCCACCGGGACTAGCGGGAGCTACGAGCAGTACTTC. Amino acid sequence: CATGTSGSYEQYF.